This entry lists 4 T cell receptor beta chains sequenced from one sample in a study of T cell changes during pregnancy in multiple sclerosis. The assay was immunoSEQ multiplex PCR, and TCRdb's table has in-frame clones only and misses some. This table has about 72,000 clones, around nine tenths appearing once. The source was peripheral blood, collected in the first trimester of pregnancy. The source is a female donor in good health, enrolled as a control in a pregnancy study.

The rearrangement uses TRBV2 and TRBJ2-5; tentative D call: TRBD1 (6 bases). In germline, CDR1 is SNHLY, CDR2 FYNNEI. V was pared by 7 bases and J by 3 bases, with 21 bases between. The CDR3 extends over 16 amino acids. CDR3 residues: CASKLQYRERKETQYF. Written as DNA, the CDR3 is TGTGCCAGCAAGCTACAGTACAGGGAACGGAAAGAGACCCAGTACTTC.

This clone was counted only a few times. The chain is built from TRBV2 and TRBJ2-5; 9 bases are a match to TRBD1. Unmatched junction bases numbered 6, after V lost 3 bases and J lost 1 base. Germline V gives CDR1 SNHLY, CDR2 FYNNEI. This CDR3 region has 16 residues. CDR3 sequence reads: CASSDTDRGPQETQYF. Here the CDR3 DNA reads TGTGCCAGCAGTGATACGGACAGGGGACCCCAAGAGACCCAGTACTTC.

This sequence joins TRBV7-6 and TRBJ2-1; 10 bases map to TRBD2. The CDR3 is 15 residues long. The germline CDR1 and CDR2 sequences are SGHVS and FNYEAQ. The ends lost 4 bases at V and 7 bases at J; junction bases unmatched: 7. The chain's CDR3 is CASSSEAGGGNEQFF. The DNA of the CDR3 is TGTGCCAGCAGCTCTGAAGCGGGAGGGGGGAATGAGCAGTTCTTC.

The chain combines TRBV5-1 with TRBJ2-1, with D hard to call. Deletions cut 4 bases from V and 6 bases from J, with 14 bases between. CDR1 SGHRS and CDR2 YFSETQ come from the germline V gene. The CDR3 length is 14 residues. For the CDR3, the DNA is TGCGCCAGCAGCATCCGAGTCCTGAGCAATGAGCAGTTCTTC. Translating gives CASSIRVLSNEQFF.